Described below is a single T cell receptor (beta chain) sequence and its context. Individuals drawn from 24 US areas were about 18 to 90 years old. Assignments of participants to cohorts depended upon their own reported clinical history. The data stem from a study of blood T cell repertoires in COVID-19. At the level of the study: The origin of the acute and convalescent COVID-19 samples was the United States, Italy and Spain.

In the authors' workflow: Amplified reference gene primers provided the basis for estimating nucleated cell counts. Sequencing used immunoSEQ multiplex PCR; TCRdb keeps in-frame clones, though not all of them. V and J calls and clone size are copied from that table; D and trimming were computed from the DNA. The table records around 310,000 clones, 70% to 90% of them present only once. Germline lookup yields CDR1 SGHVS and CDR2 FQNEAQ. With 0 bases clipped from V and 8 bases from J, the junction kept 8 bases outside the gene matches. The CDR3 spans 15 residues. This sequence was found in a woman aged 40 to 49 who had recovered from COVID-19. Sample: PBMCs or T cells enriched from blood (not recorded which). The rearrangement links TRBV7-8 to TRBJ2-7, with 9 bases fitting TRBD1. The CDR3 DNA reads TGTGCCAGCAGCTTAGCGGGGGACAGGGTCCCTCAGCAGTACTTC. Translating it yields CASSLAGDRVPQQYF.